Following are 22 T cell receptor beta chains from one sample sequenced in a study of tumor and adjacent non-tumor tissue in lung cancer. TCRbeta libraries were built with three rounds of nested PCR, modified from ARM-PCR. TCRdb passed the multiplex PCR reads through MiXCR, listing each CDR3 protein once. The data hold tens of thousands of distinct CDR3 sequences, with less than 80% observed a single time. RNA was extracted from bulk tissue without any cell sorting. The sequenced sample was lung tumor tissue. These receptor sequences come from a man aged 55 to 70 with non-small cell lung cancer.

Notes on this clonotype: One end of the junction is discordant with germline, which a read error may explain. The chain links TRBV20-1 to TRBJ1-1; a weak D match, TRBD1 (5 bases). The CDR3 has 14 amino acids. From germline, CDR1 is DFQATT and CDR2 SNEGSKA (reference sequence). The CDR3 protein is CSAAGVGGYTETFF. The CDR3 DNA follows: TGCAGTGCCGCTGGGGTTGGGGGTTACACTGAAACTTTCTTT.

This clonotype showed up many times. Here the CDR3 DNA reads TGTGCCAGCACCGCCCCGAGGGCGGGTTACGAGCAGTACTTC. Protein sequence: CASTAPRAGYEQYF. The chain has TRBV28 and TRBJ2-7; possibly TRBD2 for D (5 bases). V lost 7 bases and J lost 4, with 17 bases in between. This CDR3 has 14 amino acids. In germline, CDR1 is MDHEN, CDR2 SYDVKM.

This clonotype appeared many times. V and J are TRBV4-3 and TRBJ2-7; TRBD2 might be the D (5 bases). The germline V gene encodes CDR1 LGHNA and CDR2 YSLEER. V lost 0 bases and J 7 bases, leaving 13 bases between the germline ends. There are 14 residues in the CDR3. CDR3 region: CASSQDIGDYEQYF. CDR3 DNA: TGCGCCAGCAGCCAAGATATCGGAGACTATGAGCAGTACTTC.

The sample holds many counts of this clonotype. This rearrangement joins TRBV7-9 to TRBJ1-2; D unclear. The CDR3 extends over 13 amino acids. Germline V CDR1 and CDR2: SEHNR, FQNEAQ (reference sequence). Trimming cost V 5 bases and J 3 bases, with 10 bases left between them. The chain's CDR3 is CASSPTSHYGYTF. DNA for the CDR3: TGTGCCAGCAGCCCCACGTCCCACTATGGCTACACCTTC.

For this clonotype: At one end, the junction sequence differs from germline, possibly due to a read error. The genes are TRBV4-3 and TRBJ2-1, with D perhaps matching TRBD2 (5 bases). Germline CDR1 reads LGHNA; CDR2 reads YSLEER. The CDR3 has 14 amino acids. The CDR3 is CASSPKGLYNEQSF. In nucleotides, the CDR3 is TGCGCCAGCAGCCCAAAAGGACTTTACAATGAGCAGTCTTTC.

This clonotype was seen only a few times. The junction differs from germline at one of its ends, possibly a read error. The chain uses TRBV5-6 and TRBJ2-3, with a tentative D call TRBD2 (6 bases). CDR3 length: 15 residues. Germline CDR1 is SGHDT and CDR2 is YYEEEE. The CDR3 protein is CAGSSAGTSTDTQYF. The DNA of the CDR3 is TGTGCCGGCAGCTCCGCCGGGACTAGCACAGATACGCAGTATTTT. Using reference TRBV5-6 and TRBJ2-3 for the parts outside the CDR3, the full variable domain is DAGVTQSPTHLIKTRGQQVTLRCSPKSGHDTVSWYQQALGQGPQFIFQYYEEEERQRGNFPDRFSGHQFPNYSSELNVNALLLGDSALYLCAGSSAGTSTDTQYFGPGTRLTVL.

Comments on this clonotype: This may arise from a read error, as a much more abundant clone is one base away. The chain is built from TRBV7-8 and TRBJ1-1; 7 bases map to TRBD1. This CDR3 is 15 amino acids long. Germline lookup yields CDR1 SGHVS and CDR2 FQNEAQ. CDR3 loop: CSSSLGQILTEAIVF. In DNA, the CDR3 is TGTTCCAGCAGCTTGGGACAGATTCTCACTGAAGCTATTGTCTTT.

J is TRBJ2-1 and V is TRBV11-1, with TRBD2 matching 13 bases. V lost 1 base to trimming and J lost 2 bases; unmatched junction nucleotides: 5. The germline CDR1 and CDR2 sequences are SGHAT and FQDESV (reference sequence). The CDR3 is 18 amino acids. The CDR3 nucleotides read TGTGCCAGCAGCTTAGGTGGACTAGCGGGAGTTCCCTACAATGAGCAGTTCTTC. Protein sequence: CASSLGGLAGVPYNEQFF. The variable domain in full, completed from reference TRBV11-1 and TRBJ2-1, reads EAEVAQSPRYKITEKSQAVAFWCDPISGHATLYWYRQILGQGPELLVQFQDESVVDDSQLPKDRFSAERLKGVDSTLKIQPAELGDSAMYLCASSLGGLAGVPYNEQFFGPGTRLTVL.

This clonotype was seen only a few times. Possible read error: a much larger clone is one base away. The chain carries TRBV12-3 or TRBV12-4 and TRBJ2-7; 8 bases map to TRBD1. This CDR3 is 11 amino acids long. The CDR3: CASRLDRGRHF. DNA of the CDR3: TGTGCCAGCAGGCTAGACAGGGGAAGGCACTTC.

This clonotype was counted a single time. Here the CDR3 omits its conserved ending phenylalanine or tryptophan, so a read error is the likely source. The V gene is TRBV29-1, the J gene TRBJ2-1, with 9 bases matching TRBD1. V shed 3 bases and J 6 bases; nucleotides not matched to a gene: 12. This CDR3 is 16 amino acids long. The germline V gene encodes CDR1 SQVTM and CDR2 ANQGSEA. CDR3 sequence: CSVEAVGQGRRNEQFI. For the CDR3, the DNA is TGCAGCGTTGAGGCGGTGGGACAGGGACGTCGCAATGAGCAGTTCATA.

This clonotype has a single count. This rearrangement joins TRBV4-1 to TRBJ2-1; D remains unclear. The germline V gene encodes CDR1 MGHRA and CDR2 YSYEKL. CDR3 length: 16 residues. DNA for the CDR3: TGCGTAAGCAGCCAAGTTGAAGGGCGAATGGACAATGAGCAGTTCTTC. Its translation is CVSSQVEGRMDNEQFF.

Comment on this clonotype: The CDR3 does not end in the conserved phenylalanine or tryptophan, so this is likely a read error. The genes are TRBV4-1 and TRBJ2-7; D gene ambiguous. This CDR3 comprises 16 residues. Trimming took 0 bases from V and 4 from J, leaving 16 bases between them. CDR1 and CDR2 from the germline V gene are MGHRA and YSYEKL. CDR3 in amino acids: CASSQDGQRLTYEQYI. Here the CDR3 DNA reads TGCGCCAGCAGCCAAGATGGCCAGCGCCTAACTTACGAGCAGTACATC.

As concerns this clonotype: Sequence at one end of the junction differs from germline and may be a read error. The CDR3 DNA reads as TGTGCCAGCAGGTATACCGGGACAGGGGACTATGGCCACACCTTC. Protein: CASRYTGTGDYGHTF. The rearrangement joins TRBV6-2 or TRBV6-3 to TRBJ1-2, with 10 bases identical to TRBD1. The germline CDR1 and CDR2 sequences are MNHEY and SVGEGT. The CDR3 consists of 15 residues.

This clonotype came up once. This sequence joins TRBV11-2 and TRBJ2-5; no firm D call. V was clipped by 1 base and J by 4 bases, with 10 bases between them. This CDR3 has 14 residues. Germline values: CDR1 SGHAT, CDR2 FQNNGV. CDR3 coding DNA: TGTGCCAGCAGCTTAGTCCCCCCAGGAGAGACCCAGTACTTC. It is translated as CASSLVPPGETQYF.

In its sample, this clonotype was seen many times. The chain combines TRBV5-1 with TRBJ2-7; possible D gene TRBD2, 5 bases. The CDR3 is 14 amino acids. V was trimmed by 4 bases and J by 0 bases, leaving 11 bases between them. The germline CDR1 and CDR2 sequences are SGHRS and YFSETQ. CDR3 DNA: TGCGCCAGCAGCCGGGATCTGAGCTCCTACGAGCAGTACTTC. Amino acid sequence: CASSRDLSSYEQYF.

Concerning this clonotype itself: This sequence may be a read error, since a much larger clone differs from it by one base. This chain's CDR3 is CSARRGAVSNGYTF. The DNA for the CDR3 is TGCAGTGCTAGACGGGGTGCCGTTTCCAATGGCTACACCTTC. The chain employs TRBV20-1 and TRBJ1-2; D is uncertain. Between the trimmed V and J ends, which lost 2 bases and 6 bases, there was a span of 16 bases. This CDR3 has 14 amino acids. Germline values: CDR1 DFQATT, CDR2 SNEGSKA (reference sequence).

About this clonotype: The junction differs from germline at one of its ends, possibly a read error. The rearrangement uses TRBV10-3 and TRBJ1-2; 12 bases align to TRBD1. CDR3 length equals 13 residues. Germline-derived CDR1 and CDR2 are ENHRY and SYGVKD. The CDR3 DNA is TGTACCATCAGAGGGACAGGGGGCTATAGCTACACCTTC. Residues: CTIRGTGGYSYTF.

Turning to this clonotype: A read error may produce the germline difference seen at one junction end. J is TRBJ2-2 and V is TRBV6-6; possibly TRBD1 for D (6 bases). This CDR3 comprises 16 residues. Germline V gene data show CDR1 as MNHNY and CDR2 as SVGAGI (reference sequence). The CDR3 DNA is TGTGCAAGCAGTACAAACCGGGACACGAACACCGGGGAGCTGTTTTTT. It specifies CASSTNRDTNTGELFF.

Concerning this clonotype: This is likely a read error, given that the CDR3 carries no conserved phenylalanine or tryptophan at its end. The rearrangement uses TRBV20-1 and TRBJ1-5, with D hard to call. CDR1 is DFQATT and CDR2 is SNEGSKA in the germline V gene (reference sequence). The CDR3 has 13 residues. Between the trimmed V and J ends, which lost 6 bases and 0 bases, there was a span of 9 bases. The DNA of the CDR3 is TGCAGTGCGGGCGGCACTAGCAATCAGCCCCAGCATCTA. This encodes CSAGGTSNQPQHL.

About this clonotype: Since no conserved phenylalanine or tryptophan closes the CDR3, a read error is the likely cause. The chain carries TRBV29-1 and TRBJ1-3, with 7 bases matching TRBD1. CDR3 length: 15 amino acids. Germline CDR1 is SQVTM and CDR2 is ANQGSEA. As DNA, the CDR3 is TGCAGTGTTCGAGCGGGACAGTACTCTCGAAACACCATATATGTT. Its protein is CSVRAGQYSRNTIYV.

This clonotype was observed many times. V usage is TRBV6-5 and J usage is TRBJ2-7; 8 bases fit TRBD2. CDR1 is MNHEY and CDR2 is SVGAGI in the germline V gene. The CDR3 runs to 14 residues. Trimming removed 4 bases from V and 4 bases from J; junction bases left unmatched: 6. Written as DNA, the CDR3 is TGTGCCAGCAGTTCGGGACTAGGTGTTTACGAGCAGTACTTC. Translated, it gives CASSSGLGVYEQYF.

This clonotype has at least ten counts. The chain links TRBV11-2 to TRBJ2-7; either TRBD1 or TRBD2 may supply D (5 bases each). The CDR3 consists of 14 residues. Trimming took 6 bases from V and 0 from J, leaving 12 bases between them. Germline lookup yields CDR1 SGHAT and CDR2 FQNNGV. CDR3 residues: CASSPGTYSYEQYF. CDR3 bases: TGTGCCAGCAGTCCCGGGACGTACTCCTACGAGCAGTACTTC.